This note documents a single T cell receptor beta chain sequence. The V and J ends lost 1 base and 6 bases, in that order; junction bases with no gene match: 7. The CDR3 contains 15 residues. The germline V gene encodes CDR1 KGHDR and CDR2 SFDVKD. The data belong to a study of blood T cell repertoires in COVID-19. Background on the study: The samples span acute and convalescent COVID-19 from the United States, Italy and Spain.

Those enrolled in Seattle joined during active infection and were followed longitudinally afterward. Authors' analysis steps: Amplification with reference gene primers provided the estimates of nucleated cell counts. The repertoire was sequenced with immunoSEQ multiplex PCR; TCRdb's copy has only in-frame clones and lacks some. V and J calls and clone size come straight from that table; D and trimming were deduced from the DNA. In the table there are a few hundred thousand clones, 80% to 90% of which are singletons. Sequenced material: peripheral blood. This receptor was taken from a woman aged 55-70 years with COVID-19, enrolled during active disease. V gene TRBV24-1 combines with J gene TRBJ1-2; TRBD1 aligns across 7 bases. The CDR3 DNA is TGTGCCACCAGTGATTTCGACAGGGACCATGATGGCTACACCTTC. Encoded protein: CATSDFDRDHDGYTF.